The present T cell receptor (beta chain) was sequenced within a study of blood T cells in healthy people across ages. This CDR3 has 14 amino acids. V shed 2 bases and J 10 bases; nucleotides not matched to a gene: 5. Of note for this clonotype: No antigen is known for it.

Combining a sample-barcoded 5' primer with a J-beta primer mix, a second PCR ran for about 7 to 11 cycles. One entry per CDR3 protein results from TCRdb running MiXCR on the 5' RACE reads. This table has some 940,000 distinct CDR3 sequences, under 35% appearing once. Overall study results and limits: PBMCs went unsorted, and a conclusive naive versus antigen-experienced comparison was therefore prevented.

The sample was also linked to a second study, of T cells of mothers and their children. From that paper: Random nucleotides (2-4) and sample barcodes were added by the M1S primer used in the second PCR. Per mother, over 8 million TCR beta CDR3 reads were obtained; per child, about 3.3 million.

The chain uses TRBV12-3 or TRBV12-4 and TRBJ1-6; 7 bases agree with TRBD1. Sequencing used blood. The clonotype comes from a woman between 40 and 50 years old in good health. The CDR3 loop is CASSLSGGSSPLHF. The CDR3 DNA reads TGTGCCAGCAGTTTATCAGGGGGGTCCTCACCCCTCCACTTT.